Listed here is a single T cell receptor beta chain. The data belong to a study of shared clonotypes between healthy human individuals. Authors' analysis steps: For the immunoSEQ data, sequences were junction-only without quality scores, so filtering differed. This table comes from immunoSEQ multiplex PCR, and its TCRdb copy is limited to in-frame clones, with some not included. V and J calls and clone size are copied from that table; D and trimming were computed from the DNA. The table shows some 600,000 clones, with roughly 96% occurring only once. Terminally differentiated effector memory CD45RA+ cells were left out of the naive CD8 fraction, which was CD45RO-negative and positively selected for CCR7. This TCR was recovered from a woman aged 25 to 45 in good health. The sequenced material came from naive CD8+ T cells sorted from blood.

This CDR3 is CASSVEGWNEQYF. CDR3 DNA: TGTGCCAGCAGTGTTGAGGGGTGGAACGAGCAGTACTTC. V is TRBV2 and J is TRBJ2-7; D is perhaps TRBD1 or TRBD2 (5 bases each). V was clipped by 4 bases and J by 5 bases, with 12 bases between them. The germline V gene has CDR1 SNHLY and CDR2 FYNNEI. This CDR3 has 13 amino acids.